The 25 T cell receptor beta chains below come from one sample, sequenced in a study of T-cell memory formation after mild COVID-19. TCRdb called the 5' RACE reads again in MiXCR, with one record for every CDR3 protein. The sample contains approximately 400,000 distinct CDR3 sequences, about 20% of which appear only once. Material for sequencing was PBMCs or a T cell subset sorted from them (not recorded which). These receptors came from a man aged 18 to 29 who had mild COVID-19 (a few samples of this study predate the infection). Cell type and time point are not known.

This rearrangement joins TRBV28 to TRBJ2-1; 10 positions match TRBD2. Per germline, CDR1 MDHEN and CDR2 SYDVKM. V shed 1 base, J shed 5 bases, and the junction held 2 bases outside the gene matches. This CDR3 comprises 15 residues. CDR3 in DNA: TGTGCCAGCAGTTTATATACTAGCGGGGACAATGAGCAGTTCTTC. This translates into CASSLYTSGDNEQFF. Complete variable domain (other parts from reference TRBV28 and TRBJ2-1): DVKVTQSSRYLVKRTGEKVFLECVQDMDHENMFWYRQDPGLGLRLIYFSYDVKMKEKGDIPEGYSVSREKKERFSLILESASTNQTSMYLCASSLYTSGDNEQFFGPGTRLTVL.

The V and J genes are TRBV7-6 and TRBJ2-5; the match to TRBD2 covers 10 bases. V trimming: 1 base; J trimming: 1 base; junction bases outside the gene matches: 9. The CDR3 spans 18 residues. Germline CDR1 reads SGHVS; CDR2 reads FNYEAQ. The DNA for the CDR3 is TGTGCCAGCAGCTTAGAGGTTGGGGCTAGCGGGAGCCAAGAGACCCAGTACTTC. Translated, it gives CASSLEVGASGSQETQYF.

The rearrangement uses TRBV7-2 and TRBJ2-2; D possibly matches TRBD1 or TRBD2 (5 bases each). The CDR3 is made up of 15 amino acids. Trimming took 7 bases from V and 3 from J, leaving 15 bases between them. Germline V gene lookup returns CDR1 SGHTA and CDR2 FQGNSA. The CDR3 nucleotides read TGTGCCAGCAACCTAAGGGGACCCGACACCGGGGAGCTGTTTTTT. Amino acid sequence: CASNLRGPDTGELFF. Filled out from reference TRBV7-2 and TRBJ2-2, the complete variable domain reads GAGVSQSPSNKVTEKGKDVELRCDPISGHTALYWYRQSLGQGLEFLIYFQGNSAPDKSGLPSDRFSAERTGGSVSTLTIQRTQQEDSAVYLCASNLRGPDTGELFFGEGSRLTVL.

The chain is built from TRBV6-5 and TRBJ1-2; 8 bases agree with TRBD1. Germline CDR1 reads MNHEY; CDR2 reads SVGAGI. This CDR3 has 15 residues. Unmatched junction bases numbered 8, after V lost 0 bases and J lost 8 bases. CDR3 in DNA: TGTGCCAGCAGTTACTCGATTGGACAGGGAGGCGGCTACACCTTC. Translation gives CASSYSIGQGGGYTF.

This rearrangement joins TRBV6-1 to TRBJ1-3, with D possibly TRBD1 on 5 matching bases. The CDR3 is 15 residues long. CDR1 and CDR2 (germline): MNHNS, SASEGT. V gave up 2 bases and J gave up 4 bases, with 12 bases separating them. The DNA of the CDR3 is TGTGCCAGCAGTGAAAAACAGGCGGGAGGAAACACCATATATTTT. Its protein product is CASSEKQAGGNTIYF.

V and J are TRBV4-1 and TRBJ2-1; 12 positions match TRBD2. CDR1 and CDR2 (germline): MGHRA, YSYEKL. CDR3 size: 15 residues. J was trimmed by 8 bases and V by 4 bases; bases with no gene match: 6. The CDR3 protein is CASSPRLAGGHEQFF. In DNA, the CDR3 is TGCGCCAGCAGCCCCCGGCTAGCGGGGGGGCATGAGCAGTTCTTC.

The chain carries TRBV9 and TRBJ1-2; D is unclear. The V end lost 4 bases, the J end lost 4 bases, and 14 bases lay between the germline ends. In germline, CDR1 is SGDLS, CDR2 YYNGEE. The CDR3 has 14 amino acids. The CDR3 sequence is CASSPRAEFYGYTF. The CDR3 DNA is TGTGCCAGCAGCCCGAGGGCGGAGTTCTATGGCTACACCTTC.

This clonotype came up a few times. This rearrangement joins TRBV28 to TRBJ2-3; 10 nucleotides align to TRBD2. From germline, CDR1 is MDHEN and CDR2 SYDVKM. CDR3 length: 17 residues. The ends lost 4 bases at V and 1 base at J; junction bases unmatched: 8. The chain's CDR3 is CASSSQSTSGGTDTQYF. Written as DNA, the CDR3 is TGTGCCAGCAGTTCCCAGTCTACTAGCGGGGGCACAGATACGCAGTATTTT.

In this sample, this clonotype turned up a few times. V gene TRBV6-2 or TRBV6-3 combines with J gene TRBJ2-7, with TRBD1 matching 9 bases. V lost 6 bases, J lost 4 bases, and 7 bases stayed unmatched. Germline CDR1 MNHEY, CDR2 SVGEGT. The CDR3 runs to 14 residues. The CDR3 sequence is CASRTGTGMYEQYF. The CDR3 bases are TGTGCCAGCAGAACCGGGACAGGGATGTACGAGCAGTACTTC.

This chain links TRBV6-5 with TRBJ2-1; 7 bases fit TRBD2. The germline gives CDR1 MNHEY, CDR2 SVGAGI. Trimming cost V 4 bases and J 9 bases; bases outside gene matches: 3. The CDR3 extends over 12 amino acids. The CDR3 region is CASSWGEGEQFF. The CDR3 nucleotides are TGTGCCAGCAGTTGGGGGGAGGGTGAGCAGTTCTTC.

This clonotype was seen only a few times. This chain uses TRBV7-8 with TRBJ2-5; 10 bases are a match to TRBD1. In germline, CDR1 is SGHVS, CDR2 FQNEAQ. The V gene end was trimmed by 4 bases and the J gene end by 4 bases; junction bases not matched to a gene: 3. The CDR3 runs 14 residues. For the CDR3, the DNA is TGTGCCAGCAGCTCCGACAGGGGGCGAGAGACCCAGTACTTC. This gives the protein CASSSDRGRETQYF.

The chain joins TRBV6-1 to TRBJ1-2; the D is unclear. Per germline, CDR1 MNHNS and CDR2 SASEGT. This CDR3 has 14 amino acids. V was shortened by 2 bases and J by 5 bases, with 12 bases between the two germline ends. CDR3 bases: TGTGCCAGCAGTGAACAACGAAAAACTTATGGCTACACCTTC. Amino acids: CASSEQRKTYGYTF.

The V gene is TRBV3-1, the J gene TRBJ2-3; D is possibly TRBD1 (5 bases). Germline lookup yields CDR1 LGHDT and CDR2 YNNKEL (reference sequence). V shed 0 bases and J shed 6 bases, with 7 bases lying between them. The CDR3 loop spans 13 amino acids. CDR3 DNA sequence: TGTGCCAGCAGCCAAGATAGGGGTGATACGCAGTATTTT. This gives the protein CASSQDRGDTQYF.

The chain recombines TRBV9 with TRBJ1-5; no clear D gene. V was trimmed by 0 bases and J by 7 bases, leaving 8 bases between them. The germline CDR1 and CDR2 sequences are SGDLS and YYNGEE. The CDR3 length is 13 residues. The CDR3 loop is CASSVEFGQPQHF. As DNA, the CDR3 is TGTGCCAGCAGCGTAGAGTTTGGCCAGCCCCAGCATTTT.

Written as DNA, the CDR3 is TGTGCCTGGAGTGAAGGGGTGACAAGGAACACTGAAGCTTTCTTT. It is translated as CAWSEGVTRNTEAFF. V is TRBV30 and J is TRBJ1-1; possible D gene TRBD1, 5 bases. The CDR3 extends over 15 amino acids. Germline CDR1 reads GTSNPN; CDR2 reads SVGIG (reference sequence). V dropped 1 base and J dropped 1 base, with 13 bases sitting between them.

This clonotype was counted once. The chain is built from TRBV20-1 and TRBJ2-3; 7 bases match TRBD1. Unmatched junction bases numbered 10, after V lost 6 bases and J lost 4 bases. Germline CDR1 is DFQATT and CDR2 is SNEGSKA (reference sequence). CDR3 length: 14 residues. CDR3 sequence reads: CSAGERGRSDTQYF. DNA of the CDR3: TGCAGTGCGGGGGAGAGGGGGCGATCAGATACGCAGTATTTT.

This clonotype turned up a few times. V usage is TRBV2 and J usage is TRBJ2-2, with 8 bases lining up with TRBD2. Germline assignment: CDR1 SNHLY and CDR2 FYNNEI. This CDR3 has 15 residues. J was trimmed by 3 bases and V by 2 bases; bases with no gene match: 2. CDR3 sequence (DNA): TGTGCCAGCAGTGAATCGGGGGGGCACACCGGGGAGCTGTTTTTT. Translating it yields CASSESGGHTGELFF.

This clonotype was observed a few times. For the CDR3, the DNA is TGTGCCAGCAGTTATGGTGGGACTGCGGGCTCCTACGAGCAGTACTTC. It yields the protein CASSYGGTAGSYEQYF. This sequence joins TRBV6-5 and TRBJ2-7; D may be TRBD2 (6 bases). Deletions cut 3 bases from V and 0 bases from J, with 15 bases between. Germline values: CDR1 MNHEY, CDR2 SVGAGI. This CDR3 comprises 16 residues.

This clonotype came up a few times. This chain connects TRBV27 to TRBJ1-2; 8 bases are shared with TRBD1. The CDR3 has 13 amino acids. Germline values: CDR1 MNHEY, CDR2 SMNVEV (reference sequence). The V and J ends lost 6 bases and 8 bases, in that order; junction bases with no gene match: 8. The CDR3 sequence: CASSWTGQGGYTF. The CDR3 DNA reads TGTGCCAGCAGCTGGACAGGGCAGGGAGGCTACACCTTC.

The sample holds a few counts of this clonotype. The chain couples TRBV11-2 to TRBJ2-7; D gene ambiguous. The CDR3 totals 15 residues. CDR1 is SGHAT, CDR2 FQNNGV, per germline. V was pared by 1 base and J by 0 bases, with 10 bases between. The CDR3 bases are TGTGCCAGCAGCTTAGGCAGATCAAGCTCCTACGAGCAGTACGTC. Amino acids: CASSLGRSSSYEQYV.

The sample holds many counts of this clonotype. V gene TRBV5-1 combines with J gene TRBJ2-7; 9 bases line up with TRBD1. Germline V lookup: CDR1 SGHRS, CDR2 YFSETQ. CDR3 length: 14 amino acids. Trimming at V came to 0 bases and at J to 4 bases, leaving 2 bases not matched to a gene. The chain's CDR3 is CASSLGTGAYEQYF. Here the CDR3 DNA reads TGCGCCAGCAGCTTGGGGACAGGGGCGTACGAGCAGTACTTC.

The chain is built from TRBV6-2 or TRBV6-3 and TRBJ2-7, with a tentative D call TRBD1 (7 bases). V was clipped by 2 bases and J by 7 bases, with 18 bases between them. CDR1 and CDR2 (germline): MNHEY, SVGEGT. This CDR3 is 15 amino acids long. DNA of the CDR3: TGTGCCAGCAGTTACCCACCGGCCAGGGGGGATGAGCAGTACTTC. Translating it yields CASSYPPARGDEQYF.

This clonotype was picked up many times. V is TRBV5-1 and J is TRBJ1-1, with unresolved D. The CDR3 contains 12 residues. With 7 bases removed from V and 3 bases from J, the gap between germline ends came to 10 bases. Looked up from germline, CDR1 is SGHRS and CDR2 is YFSETQ. CDR3 region: CASSIPDTEAFF. The CDR3 DNA sequence: TGCGCCAGCTCAATACCGGACACTGAAGCTTTCTTT.

The chain joins TRBV4-3 to TRBJ2-3; no firm D call. The CDR3 is 17 residues long. Trimming removed 1 base from V and 2 bases from J, with 16 bases in between. In germline, CDR1 is LGHNA, CDR2 YSLEER. CDR3 coding DNA: TGCGCCAGCAGCCAAGGGCCCGCGTCCTCTTCCACAGATACGCAGTATTTT. It translates to CASSQGPASSSTDTQYF.

This clonotype showed up just a few times. The J gene is TRBJ2-7, the V gene TRBV12-3 or TRBV12-4; D may be TRBD1 (5 bases). This CDR3 contains 15 residues. The V end was cut by 5 bases, the J end by 4 bases, with 18 bases between. The CDR3 DNA follows: TGTGCCAGCAGTACTCGACAGTCCCCAGGGTACGAGCAGTACGTC. Its protein product is CASSTRQSPGYEQYV.